The clone carrying this TCR beta chain occurred once. Following RNA extraction, reverse transcription yielded cDNA that acted as the sequencing template. Clones were sequenced by immunoSEQ multiplex PCR, and TCRdb holds only the in-frame ones, with some missing. The table lists 150,000 to 200,000 clones, approximately 50% of them singletons, with about 9.5% in the top ten. Treatment in this sample: oral pan-JAK inhibitor, 5-10 mg twice daily. This specimen belongs to a study of CD8+ T cells in alopecia areata. Study-level background: Patients took tofacitinib for 6 to 18 months, followed by 6 drug-free months.

The CDR3 is made up of 11 amino acids. With 5 bases clipped from V and 7 bases from J, the junction kept 2 bases outside the gene matches. Germline V gene sequence: CDR1 SEHNR, CDR2 FQNEAQ (reference sequence). The chain employs TRBV7-9 and TRBJ2-7, with 7 nucleotides matching TRBD1. The TCR sequence derives from a human donor with alopecia areata. The specimen comprised CD8+ T cells sorted from blood, sampled around week 53, from a patient treated with tofacitinib. The chain's CDR3 is CASSPTGEQYF. The CDR3 DNA is TGTGCCAGCAGCCCGACAGGGGAGCAGTACTTC. The full variable domain, in which reference TRBV7-9 and TRBJ2-7 provide the parts outside the CDR3, is DTGVSQNPRHKITKRGQNVTFRCDPISEHNRLYWYRQTLGQGPEFLTYFQNEAQLEKSRLLSDRFSAERPKGSFSTLEIQRTEQGDSAMYLCASSPTGEQYFGPGTRLTVT.